The rows below give T cell receptor beta chains drawn from one sample of a study of blood T cell repertoires in COVID-19. Only in-frame clones appear in the TCRdb table, and some are missing; sequencing was by immunoSEQ multiplex PCR. This sample has 130,000 to 150,000 clones, with 65% to 85% found just once. The sample consisted of peripheral blood. The receptors were gathered from a man aged 60 to 69 with active or convalescent COVID-19. CDR3s include the opening cysteine and the closing phenylalanine or tryptophan. The D gene is left open where the match is weak. Clone sizes are given selectively: once, few, many, or a class where the clone is expanded.

D: .
J: TRBJ1-1
size: .
V: TRBV11-2
CDR3: CASSLKGGTEAFF
DNA: TGTGCCAGCAGCTTAAAGGGAGGCACTGAAGCTTTCTTT

D: .
J: TRBJ2-7
size: .
V: TRBV3-1/TRBV3-2
CDR3: CASSRGPHSYEQYF
DNA: TGTGCCAGCAGCCGAGGTCCCCACTCCTACGAGCAGTACTTC

D: TRBD2
J: TRBJ2-7
size: few
V: TRBV25-1
CDR3: CASSGGLAGGFRSYEQYF
DNA: TGTGCCAGCAGTGGGGGCCTAGCGGGAGGTTTTAGGTCCTACGAGCAGTACTTC

D: .
J: TRBJ1-1
size: .
V: TRBV9
CDR3: CASSVGPAGEAFF
DNA: TGTGCCAGCAGCGTAGGTCCAGCCGGGGAAGCTTTCTTT

D: .
J: TRBJ1-1
size: .
V: TRBV10-3
CDR3: CAISGGVNTEAFF
DNA: TGTGCCATCAGTGGGGGGGTGAACACTGAAGCTTTCTTT

D: .
J: TRBJ1-6
size: .
V: TRBV7-2
CDR3: CASSLRVADNRLPLHF
DNA: TGTGCCAGCAGCTTGAGGGTGGCAGATAACCGTCTACCCCTCCACTTT

D: .
J: TRBJ2-7
size: few
V: TRBV6-1
CDR3: CASSERRTVSYEQYF
DNA: TGTGCCAGCAGTGAAAGGAGGACGGTATCCTACGAGCAGTACTTC

D: .
J: TRBJ1-5
size: many
V: TRBV28
CDR3: CAGSSGGLGQPQHF
DNA: TGTGCCGGGAGCTCCGGGGGGCTAGGACAGCCCCAGCATTTT

D: .
J: TRBJ1-2
size: .
V: TRBV5-1
CDR3: CASSLAAGLNYGYTF
DNA: TGCGCCAGCAGCTTGGCGGCAGGGTTGAACTATGGCTACACCTTC

D: .
J: TRBJ1-3
size: .
V: TRBV25-1
CDR3: CASSEWGGAGNTIYF
DNA: TGTGCCAGCAGTGAATGGGGAGGGGCTGGAAACACCATATATTTT

D: .
J: TRBJ2-7
size: once
V: TRBV9
CDR3: CASSVATTAQAYEQYF
DNA: TGTGCCAGCAGCGTAGCTACGACAGCCCAGGCCTACGAGCAGTACTTC

D: .
J: TRBJ2-7
size: .
V: TRBV5-4
CDR3: CASSLERFGSYEQYF
DNA: TGTGCCAGCAGCTTGGAAAGATTCGGGAGCTACGAGCAGTACTTC

D: TRBD1
J: TRBJ1-2
size: .
V: TRBV19
CDR3: CASSDRGSEGYTF
DNA: TGTGCCAGTAGCGACAGGGGAAGTGAAGGCTACACCTTC

D: .
J: TRBJ1-2
size: .
V: TRBV5-4
CDR3: CASSLPRGDGYGYTF
DNA: TGTGCCAGCAGCTTACCTAGGGGTGACGGCTATGGCTACACCTTC

D: TRBD1
J: TRBJ2-7
size: few
V: TRBV27
CDR3: CASSLNRDRDREQYF
DNA: TGTGCCAGCAGTTTAAACCGGGACAGGGATCGCGAGCAGTACTTC

D: .
J: TRBJ2-7
size: .
V: TRBV28
CDR3: CASSLWEGGHSYEQYF
DNA: TGTGCCAGCAGTTTATGGGAGGGAGGCCACTCCTACGAGCAGTACTTC

D: .
J: TRBJ1-5
size: .
V: TRBV28
CDR3: CASSGTQGYSNQPQHF
DNA: TGTGCCAGCAGTGGTACACAGGGATATAGCAATCAGCCCCAGCATTTT

D: .
J: TRBJ1-1
size: .
V: TRBV9
CDR3: CASSLGADTEAFF
DNA: TGTGCCAGCAGCCTGGGGGCCGACACTGAAGCTTTCTTT

D: .
J: TRBJ1-6
size: .
V: TRBV9
CDR3: CASSVGRAGNSPLHF
DNA: TGTGCCAGCAGCGTAGGCAGGGCAGGGAATTCACCCCTCCACTTT

D: .
J: TRBJ2-7
size: .
V: TRBV29-1
CDR3: CSVENRVDEQYF
DNA: TGCAGCGTTGAAAACAGGGTAGACGAGCAGTACTTC

D: TRBD2
J: TRBJ2-3
size: .
V: TRBV6-1
CDR3: CASSDLSGGLRVTDTQYF
DNA: TGTGCCAGCAGTGACTTATCGGGGGGGCTTAGGGTCACAGATACGCAGTATTTT

D: TRBD1
J: TRBJ2-2
size: few
V: TRBV5-1
CDR3: CASSAVQGSGTGELFF
DNA: TGCGCCAGCAGCGCCGTACAGGGGTCAGGGACCGGGGAGCTGTTTTTT

D: TRBD1
J: TRBJ2-1
size: .
V: TRBV4-3
CDR3: CASSQAPDRGLGGEQFF
DNA: TGCGCCAGCAGCCAAGCCCCGGACAGGGGGCTAGGGGGTGAGCAGTTCTTC

D: .
J: TRBJ1-2
size: .
V: TRBV12-3/TRBV12-4
CDR3: CASSFPLGYTF
DNA: TGTGCCAGCAGTTTCCCATTGGGCTACACCTTC

D: .
J: TRBJ2-5
size: .
V: TRBV9
CDR3: CASSVAGSETQYF
DNA: TGTGCCAGCAGCGTGGCAGGGTCAGAGACCCAGTACTTC

D: .
J: TRBJ2-3
size: .
V: TRBV18
CDR3: CASSQLRGDTQYF
DNA: TGTGCCAGCTCACAGCTCCGGGGGGATACGCAGTATTTT

D: TRBD1
J: TRBJ2-3
size: .
V: TRBV7-9
CDR3: CASSLVKGAVDTQYF
DNA: TGTGCCAGCAGCTTAGTCAAGGGGGCAGTAGATACGCAGTATTTT

D: .
J: TRBJ2-3
size: .
V: TRBV5-1
CDR3: CASASVSTDTQYF
DNA: TGCGCCAGCGCCTCGGTGAGCACAGATACGCAGTATTTT

D: .
J: TRBJ2-7
size: .
V: TRBV19
CDR3: CASSINPGRVPVEQYF
DNA: TGTGCCAGTAGTATAAACCCGGGGAGAGTCCCTGTAGAGCAGTACTTC

D: TRBD2
J: TRBJ2-7
size: .
V: TRBV30
CDR3: CAWSRKGTSGIYEQYF
DNA: TGTGCCTGGAGTCGAAAAGGGACTAGCGGGATCTACGAGCAGTACTTC

D: .
J: TRBJ2-5
size: .
V: TRBV19
CDR3: CASSSTGRTQYF
DNA: TGTGCCAGTAGTTCCACCGGGAGGACCCAGTACTTC

D: .
J: TRBJ1-4
size: .
V: TRBV27
CDR3: CASSPQGFVREKLFF
DNA: TGTGCCAGCAGTCCCCAGGGTTTTGTACGGGAAAAACTGTTTTTT

D: TRBD1
J: TRBJ1-5
size: .
V: TRBV30
CDR3: CAWSRDRVYQPQHF
DNA: TGTGCCTGGAGCCGGGACAGGGTTTATCAGCCCCAGCATTTT

D: .
J: TRBJ2-5
size: .
V: TRBV7-2
CDR3: CASSKGALAGQKTQYF
DNA: TGTGCCAGCAGCAAAGGGGCACTAGCAGGTCAAAAGACCCAGTACTTC

D: .
J: TRBJ1-4
size: .
V: TRBV7-6
CDR3: CASSSPQGANEKLFF
DNA: TGTGCCAGCAGCTCCCCACAGGGAGCTAATGAAAAACTGTTTTTT

D: .
J: TRBJ1-1
size: .
V: TRBV7-8
CDR3: CASSLGAAGGEAFF
DNA: TGTGCCAGCAGCTTAGGTGCCGCCGGAGGTGAAGCTTTCTTT

D: .
J: TRBJ1-5
size: .
V: TRBV7-3
CDR3: CASSPTANQPQHF
DNA: TGTGCCAGCAGTCCGACAGCCAATCAGCCCCAGCATTTT

D: .
J: TRBJ1-5
size: .
V: TRBV19
CDR3: CASSIRVDQPQHF
DNA: TGTGCCAGTAGTATACGGGTAGATCAGCCCCAGCATTTT

D: .
J: TRBJ2-7
size: .
V: TRBV3-1/TRBV3-2
CDR3: CASSQAGGFGEQYF
DNA: TGTGCCAGCAGCCAAGCAGGCGGGTTCGGGGAGCAGTACTTC

D: .
J: TRBJ1-1
size: once
V: TRBV7-2
CDR3: CASSPYVGVFTEAFF
DNA: TGTGCCAGCAGCCCATACGTCGGGGTGTTCACTGAAGCTTTCTTT